This T cell receptor beta chain was sequenced for a study of blood T cell repertoires in COVID-19. Method: immunoSEQ multiplex PCR; TCRdb's copy keeps in-frame clones and lacks some. The table has fewer than 250,000 clones, roughly 89% seen once. Per germline, CDR1 MNHEY and CDR2 SVGAGI. This CDR3 contains 15 residues. Trimming removed 6 bases at V and 1 base at J, with 13 bases between. The receptor comes from a young woman who had been exposed to COVID-19. The sequenced sample was PBMCs or T cells enriched from blood (not recorded which). The chain is built from TRBV6-5 and TRBJ1-5; TRBD1 is a possible D gene (5 bases). The CDR3 DNA reads TGTGCCAGCAGCACCACGGGGGACAGCAATCAGCCCCAGCATTTT. This sequence encodes CASSTTGDSNQPQHF.